The clone carrying this T cell receptor (beta chain) was found once. As yet, its antigen is unknown. At one of its ends the junction is not consistent with the germline gene, which may arise from a read error. Different DNA sequences within this sample yield the same CDR3. This entry comes from a study of cytomegalovirus exposure and HLA in healthy donors. Study results and limitations: V- and J-gene trimming of TCR beta was linked (in a later analysis) to a missense DCLRE1C variant.

Germline V CDR1 and CDR2: MDHEN, SYDVKM. The CDR3 runs to 13 residues. The primer mix had 60 Vbeta and 13 Jbeta primers. TCRdb's table, derived via immunoSEQ multiplex PCR, lists solely in-frame clones and lacks some. The sample includes more than 200,000 clones, almost 70% of them seen just once. The rearrangement uses TRBV28 and TRBJ1-2, with TRBD1 as a possible D gene (6 bases). Input material: PBMCs. The sequence was collected from a man in his forties in good health and CMV-seropositive. CDR3 residues: CASKRDMLYGYTF. CDR3 nucleotide sequence: TGTGCCAGCAAAAGGGACATGCTCTATGGATACACCTTC.